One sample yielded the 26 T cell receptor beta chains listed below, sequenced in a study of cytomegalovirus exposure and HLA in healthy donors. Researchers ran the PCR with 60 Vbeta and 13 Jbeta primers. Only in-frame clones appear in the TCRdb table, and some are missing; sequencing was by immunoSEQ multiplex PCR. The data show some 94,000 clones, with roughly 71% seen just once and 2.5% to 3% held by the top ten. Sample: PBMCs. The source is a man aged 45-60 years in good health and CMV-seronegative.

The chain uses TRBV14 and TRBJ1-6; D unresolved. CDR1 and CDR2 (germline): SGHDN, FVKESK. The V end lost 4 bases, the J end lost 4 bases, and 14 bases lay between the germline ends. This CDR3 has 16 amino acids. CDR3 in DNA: TGTGCCAGCAGCCTCCCGCCGGGAAGATATAATTCACCCCTCCACTTT. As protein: CASSLPPGRYNSPLHF. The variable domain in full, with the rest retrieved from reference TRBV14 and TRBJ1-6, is EAGVTQFPSHSVIEKGQTVTLRCDPISGHDNLYWYRRVMGKEIKFLLHFVKESKQDESGMPNNRFLAERTGGTYSTLKVQPAELEDSGVYFCASSLPPGRYNSPLHFGNGTRLTVT.

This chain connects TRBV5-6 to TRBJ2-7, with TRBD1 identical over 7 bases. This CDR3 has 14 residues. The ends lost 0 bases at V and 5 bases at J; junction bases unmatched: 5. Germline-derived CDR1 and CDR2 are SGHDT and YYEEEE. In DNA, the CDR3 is TGTGCCAGCAGCTTGGGATACAGGGGCCACGAGCAGTACTTC. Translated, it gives CASSLGYRGHEQYF.

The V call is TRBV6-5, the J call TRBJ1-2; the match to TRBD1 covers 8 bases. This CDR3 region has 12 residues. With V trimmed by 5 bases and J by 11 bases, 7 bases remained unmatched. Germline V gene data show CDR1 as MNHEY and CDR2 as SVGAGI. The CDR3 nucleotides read TGTGCCAGCAGTAAGCGACAGGGGCAATACACCTTC. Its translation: CASSKRQGQYTF.

This CDR3 is CATGRGAGNTIYF. The CDR3, as DNA: TGTGCCACCGGCAGGGGGGCTGGAAACACCATATATTTT. The chain links TRBV6-5 to TRBJ1-3; 7 bases are shared with TRBD1. V lost 10 bases, J lost 2 bases, and 5 bases stayed unmatched. The CDR3 is made up of 13 amino acids. Looked up from germline, CDR1 is MNHEY and CDR2 is SVGAGI.

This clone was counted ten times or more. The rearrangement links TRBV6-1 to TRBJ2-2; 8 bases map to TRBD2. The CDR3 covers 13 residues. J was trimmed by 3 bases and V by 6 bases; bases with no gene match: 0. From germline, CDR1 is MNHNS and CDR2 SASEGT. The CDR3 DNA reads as TGTGCCAGCAGCGGGGGGGACACCGGGGAGCTGTTTTTT. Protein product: CASSGGDTGELFF.

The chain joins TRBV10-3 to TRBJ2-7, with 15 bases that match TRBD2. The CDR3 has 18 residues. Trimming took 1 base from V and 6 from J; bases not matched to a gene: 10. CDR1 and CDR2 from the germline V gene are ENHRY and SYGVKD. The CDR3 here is CAISEFVPGLAGGSEQYV. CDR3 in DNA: TGTGCCATCAGTGAGTTCGTCCCGGGACTAGCGGGAGGTTCCGAGCAGTACGTC.

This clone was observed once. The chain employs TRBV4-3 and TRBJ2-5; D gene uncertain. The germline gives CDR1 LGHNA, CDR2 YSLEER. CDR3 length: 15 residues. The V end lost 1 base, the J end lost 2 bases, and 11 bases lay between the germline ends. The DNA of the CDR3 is TGCGCCAGCAGCCAAGGAAATGGCTTGCAAGAGACCCAGTACTTC. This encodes CASSQGNGLQETQYF.

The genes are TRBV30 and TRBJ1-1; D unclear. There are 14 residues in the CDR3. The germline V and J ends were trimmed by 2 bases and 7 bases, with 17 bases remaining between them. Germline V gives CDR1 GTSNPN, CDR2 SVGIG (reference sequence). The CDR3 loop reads CAWSHRVRSGEAFF. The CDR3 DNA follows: TGTGCCTGGAGTCATCGGGTGAGGTCGGGTGAAGCTTTCTTT.

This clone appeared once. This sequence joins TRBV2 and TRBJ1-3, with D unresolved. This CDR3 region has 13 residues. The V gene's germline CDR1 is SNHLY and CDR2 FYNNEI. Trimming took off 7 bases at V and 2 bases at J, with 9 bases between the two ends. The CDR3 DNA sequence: TGTGCCAGCACCTTATCTGCTGGAAACACCATATATTTT. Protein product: CASTLSAGNTIYF.

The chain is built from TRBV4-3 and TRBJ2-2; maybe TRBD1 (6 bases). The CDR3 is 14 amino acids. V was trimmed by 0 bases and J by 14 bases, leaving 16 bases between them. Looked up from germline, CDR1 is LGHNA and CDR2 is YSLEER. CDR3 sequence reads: CASSQDQGTHALFF. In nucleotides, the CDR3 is TGCGCCAGCAGCCAAGATCAGGGGACCCATGCACTGTTTTTT.

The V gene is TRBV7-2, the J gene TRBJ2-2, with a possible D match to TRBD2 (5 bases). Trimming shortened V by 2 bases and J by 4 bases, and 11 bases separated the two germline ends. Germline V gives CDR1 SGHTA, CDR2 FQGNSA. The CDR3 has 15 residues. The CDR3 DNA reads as TGTGCCAGCAGCTTATTTAGCGTAGGCACCGGGGAGCTGTTTTTT. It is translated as CASSLFSVGTGELFF. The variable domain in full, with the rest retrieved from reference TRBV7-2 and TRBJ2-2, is GAGVSQSPSNKVTEKGKDVELRCDPISGHTALYWYRQSLGQGLEFLIYFQGNSAPDKSGLPSDRFSAERTGGSVSTLTIQRTQQEDSAVYLCASSLFSVGTGELFFGEGSRLTVL.

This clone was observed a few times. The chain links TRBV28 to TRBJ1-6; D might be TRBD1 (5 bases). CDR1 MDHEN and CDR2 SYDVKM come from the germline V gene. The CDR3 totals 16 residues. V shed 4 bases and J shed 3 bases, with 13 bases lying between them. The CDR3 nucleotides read TGTGCCAGCAGTTCCCCTACGACAGTCTATAATTCACCCCTCCACTTT. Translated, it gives CASSSPTTVYNSPLHF. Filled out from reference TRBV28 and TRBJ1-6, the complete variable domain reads DVKVTQSSRYLVKRTGEKVFLECVQDMDHENMFWYRQDPGLGLRLIYFSYDVKMKEKGDIPEGYSVSREKKERFSLILESASTNQTSMYLCASSSPTTVYNSPLHFGNGTRLTVT.

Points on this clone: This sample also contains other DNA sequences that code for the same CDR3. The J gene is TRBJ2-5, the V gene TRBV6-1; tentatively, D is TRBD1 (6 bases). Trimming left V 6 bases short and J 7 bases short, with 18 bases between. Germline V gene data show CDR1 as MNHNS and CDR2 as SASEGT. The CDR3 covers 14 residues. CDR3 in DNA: TGTGCCAGCAGCCCGGTACAGGGCTCATGGACCCAGTACTTC. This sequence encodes CASSPVQGSWTQYF.

The DNA for the CDR3 is TGCGCCAGCAGCCTCCTCCGGGACAGGGATGCTAATGAAAAACTGTTTTTT. Its translation is CASSLLRDRDANEKLFF. The chain couples TRBV4-3 to TRBJ1-4, with TRBD1 identical over 9 bases. After removal of 4 bases from V and 3 bases from J, the junction contained 9 bases not matched to a gene. The CDR3 is 17 residues long. Germline CDR1 LGHNA, CDR2 YSLEER.

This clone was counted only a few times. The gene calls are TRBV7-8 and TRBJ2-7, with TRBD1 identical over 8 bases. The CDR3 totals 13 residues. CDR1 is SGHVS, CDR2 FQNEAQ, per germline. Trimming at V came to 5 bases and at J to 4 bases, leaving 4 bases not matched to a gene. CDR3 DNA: TGTGCCAGCAGCCCCCGGACAGGGTACGAGCAGTACGTC. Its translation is CASSPRTGYEQYV.

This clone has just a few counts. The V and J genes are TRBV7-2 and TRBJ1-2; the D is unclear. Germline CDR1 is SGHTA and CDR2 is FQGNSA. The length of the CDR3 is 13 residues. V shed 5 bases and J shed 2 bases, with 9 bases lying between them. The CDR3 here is CASSHGVNYGYTF. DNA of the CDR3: TGTGCCAGCAGCCACGGGGTAAACTATGGCTACACCTTC.

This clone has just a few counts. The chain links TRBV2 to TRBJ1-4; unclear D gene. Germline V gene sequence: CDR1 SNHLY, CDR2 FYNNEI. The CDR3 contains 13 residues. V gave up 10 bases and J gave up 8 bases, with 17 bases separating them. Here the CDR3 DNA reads TGTGCCACCTTAGAGGCAATCGGCGAAAAACTGTTTTTT. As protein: CATLEAIGEKLFF. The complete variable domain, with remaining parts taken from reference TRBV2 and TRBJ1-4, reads EPEVTQTPSHQVTQMGQEVILRCVPISNHLYFYWYRQILGQKVEFLVSFYNNEISEKSEIFDDQFSVERPDGSNFTLKIRSTKLEDSAMYFCATLEAIGEKLFFGSGTQLSVL.

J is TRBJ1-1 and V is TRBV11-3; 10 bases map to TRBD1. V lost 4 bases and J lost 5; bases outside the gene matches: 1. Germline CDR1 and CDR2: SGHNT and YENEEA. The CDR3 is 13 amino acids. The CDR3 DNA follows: TGTGCCAGCAGCTGGACAGGGGGAACTGAAGCTTTCTTT. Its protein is CASSWTGGTEAFF.

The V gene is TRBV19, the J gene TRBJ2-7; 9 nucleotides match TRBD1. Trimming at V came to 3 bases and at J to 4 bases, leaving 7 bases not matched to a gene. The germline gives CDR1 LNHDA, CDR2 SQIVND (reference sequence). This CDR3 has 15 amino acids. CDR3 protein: CASSMGQGGDYEQYV. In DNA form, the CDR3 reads TGTGCCAGTAGTATGGGACAGGGTGGGGATTACGAGCAGTACGTC.

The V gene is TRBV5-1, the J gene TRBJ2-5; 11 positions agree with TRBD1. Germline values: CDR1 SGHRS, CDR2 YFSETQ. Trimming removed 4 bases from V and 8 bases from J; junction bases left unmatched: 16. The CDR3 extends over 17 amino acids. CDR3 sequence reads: CASSPSGTGGAQGTQYF. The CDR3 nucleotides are TGCGCCAGCAGCCCGAGTGGGACAGGGGGTGCCCAAGGTACCCAGTACTTC.

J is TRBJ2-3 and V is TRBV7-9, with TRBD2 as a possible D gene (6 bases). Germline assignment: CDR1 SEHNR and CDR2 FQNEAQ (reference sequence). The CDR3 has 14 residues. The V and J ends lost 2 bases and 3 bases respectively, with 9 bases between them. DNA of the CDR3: TGTGCCAGCAGCTTACGGCGGGAAACAGATACGCAGTATTTT. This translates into CASSLRRETDTQYF.

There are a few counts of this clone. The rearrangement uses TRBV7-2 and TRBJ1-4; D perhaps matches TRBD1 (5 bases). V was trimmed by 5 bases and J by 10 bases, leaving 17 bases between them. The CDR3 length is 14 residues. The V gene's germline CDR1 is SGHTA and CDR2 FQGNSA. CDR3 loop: CASSLQRGQGKLFF. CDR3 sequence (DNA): TGTGCCAGCAGCCTACAGCGTGGGCAGGGAAAACTGTTTTTT. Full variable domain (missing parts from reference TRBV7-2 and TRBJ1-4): GAGVSQSPSNKVTEKGKDVELRCDPISGHTALYWYRQSLGQGLEFLIYFQGNSAPDKSGLPSDRFSAERTGGSVSTLTIQRTQQEDSAVYLCASSLQRGQGKLFFGSGTQLSVL.

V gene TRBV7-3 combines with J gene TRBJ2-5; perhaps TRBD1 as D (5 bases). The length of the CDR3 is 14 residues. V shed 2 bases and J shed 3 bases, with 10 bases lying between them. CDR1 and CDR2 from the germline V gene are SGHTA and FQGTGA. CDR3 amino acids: CASSLSGIEETQYF. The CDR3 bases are TGTGCCAGCAGCTTATCAGGGATAGAAGAGACCCAGTACTTC.

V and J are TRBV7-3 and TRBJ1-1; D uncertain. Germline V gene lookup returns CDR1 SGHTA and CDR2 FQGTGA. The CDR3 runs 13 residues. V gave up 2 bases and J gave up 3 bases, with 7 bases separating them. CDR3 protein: CASSLRRDTEAFF. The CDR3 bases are TGTGCCAGCAGCTTACGGCGGGACACTGAAGCTTTCTTT.

CDR3 bases: TGTGCCAGCAGGAGCGGCGGGGAAGGGATAGATACGCAGTATTTT. Translation: CASRSGGEGIDTQYF. The J gene is TRBJ2-3, the V gene TRBV6-5, with D possibly matching TRBD2 (6 bases). This CDR3 is built from 15 residues. V was clipped by 6 bases and J by 5 bases, with 18 bases between them. Looked up from germline, CDR1 is MNHEY and CDR2 is SVGAGI.

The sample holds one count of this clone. CDR3: CASSENRFSGNTIYF. The CDR3 DNA reads TGTGCCAGCAGTGAAAACAGGTTCTCTGGAAACACCATATATTTT. The chain uses TRBV2 and TRBJ1-3; D possibly corresponds to TRBD1 (5 bases). Trimming pared 2 bases from V and 0 bases from J, leaving 8 bases between. The CDR3 length is 15 residues. Per germline, CDR1 SNHLY and CDR2 FYNNEI.